This entry describes one T cell receptor beta chain. No antigen is known for it. Profiled with immunoSEQ multiplex PCR; TCRdb holds only in-frame clones, not every one. There are approximately 60,000 clones in the sample; more than 75% occur only once, and roughly 2.3% lies in the top ten. This sample was included in a study of OX40 agonist ivuxolimab in advanced cancers. At the level of the study: Given to patients was ivuxolimab, an agonistic anti-OX40 (CD134) antibody. With a range of roughly 20 to 80, age averaged about 58 years, and around 80% were male.

Study conclusions and caveats: At doses 0.1 to 3.0 mg/kg, CD4+ and CD8+ clones expanded.

The CDR3 loop spans 15 amino acids. Germline V gene data show CDR1 as SGHAT and CDR2 as FQNNGV. Trimming stripped 2 bases from V and 8 bases from J, with 18 bases between. This clonotype was sampled from an adult with an advanced solid tumor such as melanoma, head and neck, liver or kidney cancer. The rearrangement joins TRBV11-2 to TRBJ1-2; the D gene is possibly TRBD1 (5 bases). Sequenced here: CD4+ or CD8+ T cells sorted from blood, sampled in a trial of the OX40 agonist ivuxolimab. CDR3 DNA sequence: TGTGCCAGCAGCTTATTCGGGACTGCAGCGGGGGGCTACACCTTC. Its translation is CASSLFGTAAGGYTF.